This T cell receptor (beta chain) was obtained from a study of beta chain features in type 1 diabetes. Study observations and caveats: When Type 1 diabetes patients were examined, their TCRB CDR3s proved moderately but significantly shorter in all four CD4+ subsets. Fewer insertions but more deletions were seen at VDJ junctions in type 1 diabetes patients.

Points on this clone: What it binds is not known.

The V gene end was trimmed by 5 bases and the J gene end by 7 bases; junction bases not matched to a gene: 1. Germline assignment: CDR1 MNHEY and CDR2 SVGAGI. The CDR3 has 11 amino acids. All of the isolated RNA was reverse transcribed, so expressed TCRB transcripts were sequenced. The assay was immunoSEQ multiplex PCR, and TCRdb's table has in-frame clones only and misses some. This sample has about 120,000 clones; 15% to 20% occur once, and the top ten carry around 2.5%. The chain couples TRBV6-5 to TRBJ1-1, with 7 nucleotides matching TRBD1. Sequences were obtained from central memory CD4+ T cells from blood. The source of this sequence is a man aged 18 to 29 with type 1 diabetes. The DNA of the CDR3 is TGTGCCAGCAGTCAGGGGGTTGAAGCTTTCTTT. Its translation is CASSQGVEAFF.